This T cell receptor (beta chain) comes out of a study of blood T cell repertoires in COVID-19. Study details: T cells, B-cell-depleted T cells, or PBMCs provided the cDNA or gDNA that served as material.

Authors' processing steps: Amplified reference gene primers provided the basis for estimating nucleated cell counts. Measured with immunoSEQ multiplex PCR; TCRdb has only the in-frame clones, and not every one. The V and J calls and clone size come from that table; D and trimming were worked out from the DNA. The repertoire has under 150,000 clones, roughly 90% of them found once; the top ten carry about 4.6%. Germline CDR1 is LGHDT and CDR2 is YNNKEL (reference sequence). The CDR3 is made up of 16 amino acids. Germline trimming cut 1 base from V and 4 bases from J; bases unmatched to any gene: 8. The source of this sequence is a man between 60 and 70 years old with COVID-19, enrolled during active disease. Sequenced sample: peripheral blood. The genes are TRBV3-1 (or the pseudogene TRBV3-2) and TRBJ2-7; 9 bases map to TRBD2. CDR3 residues: CASSQAPAGGLYEQYF. DNA of the CDR3: TGTGCCAGCAGCCAAGCCCCGGCGGGAGGGCTATACGAGCAGTACTTC.